The source of this T cell receptor (beta chain) is a study of T-cell memory formation after mild COVID-19. In regard to this clonotype: Its specificity is unknown.

This CDR3 region has 16 residues. CDR1 is MNHEY, CDR2 SVGEGT, per germline. Trimming removed 7 bases at V and 2 bases at J, with 19 bases between. TCR alpha and TCR beta cDNA libraries carrying sample barcodes and UMIs came from 5'RACE with constant-segment primers. TCRdb processed the 5' RACE reads anew with MiXCR; each CDR3 protein has one entry. The sample contains around 300,000 distinct CDR3 sequences, approximately 12% of which appear only once. Findings and caveats of the study: Pre-infection memory already had some responding clones, implying cross-reactive memory joined.

The chain uses TRBV6-2 or TRBV6-3 and TRBJ2-3; maybe TRBD2 (5 bases). The sequenced sample consisted of PBMCs or a T cell subset sorted from them (not recorded which). The clonotype originates from a man between 18 and 35 years old who had mild COVID-19 (a few samples of this study predate the infection). Cell type and time point are not known. As DNA, the CDR3 is TGTGCCAGCACCCTAGTGGCTAGCACATTCACAGATACGCAGTATTTT. As protein: CASTLVASTFTDTQYF.